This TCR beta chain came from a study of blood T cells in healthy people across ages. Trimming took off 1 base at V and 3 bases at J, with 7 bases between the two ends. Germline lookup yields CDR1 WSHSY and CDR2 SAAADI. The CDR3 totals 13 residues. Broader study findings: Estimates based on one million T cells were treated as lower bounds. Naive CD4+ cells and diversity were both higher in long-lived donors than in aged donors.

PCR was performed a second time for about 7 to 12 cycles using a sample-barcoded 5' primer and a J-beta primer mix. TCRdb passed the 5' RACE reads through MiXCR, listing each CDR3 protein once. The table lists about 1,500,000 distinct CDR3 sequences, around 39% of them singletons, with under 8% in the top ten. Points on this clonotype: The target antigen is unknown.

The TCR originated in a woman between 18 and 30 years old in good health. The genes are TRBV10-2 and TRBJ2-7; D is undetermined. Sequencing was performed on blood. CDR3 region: CASSEYVSYEQYF. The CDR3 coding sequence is TGCGCCAGCAGTGAGTATGTCAGCTACGAGCAGTACTTC.